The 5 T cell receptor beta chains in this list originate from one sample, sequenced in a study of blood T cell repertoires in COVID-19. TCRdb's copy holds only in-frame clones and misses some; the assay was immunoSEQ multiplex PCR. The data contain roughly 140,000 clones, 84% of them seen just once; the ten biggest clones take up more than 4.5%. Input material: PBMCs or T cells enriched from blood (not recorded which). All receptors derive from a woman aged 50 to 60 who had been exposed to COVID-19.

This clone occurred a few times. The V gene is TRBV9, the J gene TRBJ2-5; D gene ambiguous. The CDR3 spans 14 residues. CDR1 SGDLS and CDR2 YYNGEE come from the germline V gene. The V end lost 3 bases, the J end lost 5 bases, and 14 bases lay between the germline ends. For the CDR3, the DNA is TGTGCCAGCAGCGCCACCAACGTTGAGGAGACCCAGTACTTC. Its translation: CASSATNVEETQYF.

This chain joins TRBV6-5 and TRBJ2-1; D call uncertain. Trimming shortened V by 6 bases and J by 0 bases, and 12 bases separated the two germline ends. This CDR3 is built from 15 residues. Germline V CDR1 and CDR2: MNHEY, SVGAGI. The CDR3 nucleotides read TGTGCCAGCAGACAGACGGAACTCTCCTACAATGAGCAGTTCTTC. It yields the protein CASRQTELSYNEQFF.

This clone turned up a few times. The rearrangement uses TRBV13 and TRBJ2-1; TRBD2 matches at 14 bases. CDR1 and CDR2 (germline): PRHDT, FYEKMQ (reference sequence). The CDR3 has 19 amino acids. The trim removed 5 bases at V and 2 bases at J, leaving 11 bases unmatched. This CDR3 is CASSPPRGTSGGPYNEQFF. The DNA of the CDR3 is TGTGCCAGCAGCCCCCCGCGGGGGACTAGCGGGGGACCCTACAATGAGCAGTTCTTC.

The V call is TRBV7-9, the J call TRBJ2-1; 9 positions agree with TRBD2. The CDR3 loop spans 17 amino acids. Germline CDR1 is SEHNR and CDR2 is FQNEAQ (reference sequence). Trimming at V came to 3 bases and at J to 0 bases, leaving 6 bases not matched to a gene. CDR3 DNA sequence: TGTGCCAGCAGCTTCGAACTAGCGGGTCTCTCCTACAATGAGCAGTTCTTC. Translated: CASSFELAGLSYNEQFF.

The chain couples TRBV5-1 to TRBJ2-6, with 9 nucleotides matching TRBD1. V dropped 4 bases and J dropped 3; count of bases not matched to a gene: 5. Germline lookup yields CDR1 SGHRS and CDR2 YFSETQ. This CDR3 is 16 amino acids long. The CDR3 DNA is TGCGCCAGCAGCGGAGGACAGGGGTTTGGGGCCAACGTCCTGACTTTC. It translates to CASSGGQGFGANVLTF.